Following are 26 T cell receptor beta chains from one sample sequenced in a study of blood T cell repertoires in COVID-19. Some clones are missing from TCRdb's copy, which holds only in-frame ones; the method was immunoSEQ multiplex PCR. The sample holds approximately 390,000 clones; roughly 86% are singletons and the top ten take more than 2%. The sample comprised PBMCs or T cells enriched from blood (not recorded which). These receptor sequences come from a woman between 40 and 55 years old with acute COVID-19.

The chain recombines TRBV5-6 with TRBJ1-5, with 8 nucleotides matching TRBD1. The V gene end was trimmed by 0 bases and the J gene end by 11 bases; junction bases not matched to a gene: 10. The CDR3 consists of 15 residues. Looked up from germline, CDR1 is SGHDT and CDR2 is YYEEEE. CDR3 sequence reads: CASSLAGRGPTSQHF. The CDR3 DNA reads as TGTGCCAGCAGCTTGGCCGGCAGGGGGCCCACGTCCCAGCATTTT.

This clone was seen a single time. CDR3 bases: TGTGCCAGCAGCTTGGGACAGGGAAACATTCAGTACTTC. Its protein product is CASSLGQGNIQYF. The genes are TRBV5-6 and TRBJ2-4; 7 nucleotides agree with TRBD1. The J segment lost 6 bases and the V segment lost 0 bases, leaving 0 bases of the junction unmatched. Per the germline V gene, CDR1 is SGHDT and CDR2 is YYEEEE. This CDR3 comprises 13 residues. Filled out from reference TRBV5-6 and TRBJ2-4, the complete variable domain reads DAGVTQSPTHLIKTRGQQVTLRCSPKSGHDTVSWYQQALGQGPQFIFQYYEEEERQRGNFPDRFSGHQFPNYSSELNVNALLLGDSALYLCASSLGQGNIQYFGAGTRLSVL.

The chain couples TRBV27 to TRBJ2-6, with D perhaps TRBD1 (5 bases). The germline V gene encodes CDR1 MNHEY and CDR2 SMNVEV (reference sequence). The CDR3 consists of 16 residues. Between the trimmed V and J ends, which lost 5 bases and 0 bases, there was a span of 11 bases. DNA of the CDR3: TGTGCCAGCAGTCGCAGGGCATCCTCTGGGGCCAACGTCCTGACTTTC. This codes for CASSRRASSGANVLTF. The full variable domain, rest sourced from reference TRBV27 and TRBJ2-6, is EAQVTQNPRYLITVTGKKLTVTCSQNMNHEYMSWYRQDPGLGLRQIYYSMNVEVTDKGDVPEGYKVSRKEKRNFPLILESPSPNQTSLYFCASSRRASSGANVLTFGAGSRLTVL.

Here the CDR3 reads CASSRGLVSSHEQYF. The CDR3 DNA sequence: TGCGCCAGCAGTCGTGGACTAGTTAGTAGCCACGAGCAGTACTTC. The chain joins TRBV4-1 to TRBJ2-7, with 7 positions matching TRBD2. Germline V gene data show CDR1 as MGHRA and CDR2 as YSYEKL. V was pared by 6 bases and J by 5 bases, with 13 bases of the junction left unmatched. The CDR3 is 15 amino acids.

On this clone: The same CDR3 is also encoded by other DNA sequences in this sample. The J gene is TRBJ2-7, the V gene TRBV27; TRBD1 agrees at 9 bases. This CDR3 contains 14 residues. Trimming cost V 0 bases and J 4 bases; bases outside gene matches: 1. Germline lookup yields CDR1 MNHEY and CDR2 SMNVEV (reference sequence). In nucleotides, the CDR3 is TGTGCCAGCAGTTTATCGACAGGGGGGTACGAGCAGTACTTC. Translation gives CASSLSTGGYEQYF.

The chain carries TRBV18 and TRBJ2-5, with D perhaps TRBD1 (5 bases). Trimming stripped 3 bases from V and 7 bases from J, with 24 bases between. This CDR3 is 17 amino acids long. The germline CDR1 and CDR2 sequences are KGHSH and LQKENI. DNA of the CDR3: TGTGCCAGCTCACCCCAACCACCAGGGCAGATCGTGGGGACCCAGTACTTC. Its translation is CASSPQPPGQIVGTQYF. Combining the CDR3 with reference TRBV18 and TRBJ2-5 gives the whole variable domain NAGVMQNPRHLVRRRGQEARLRCSPMKGHSHVYWYRQLPEEGLKFMVYLQKENIIDESGMPKERFSAEFPKEGPSILRIQQVVRGDSAAYFCASSPQPPGQIVGTQYFGPGTRLLVL.

DNA of the CDR3: TGTGCCAGTAGAACACAGAATCAGCCCCAGCATTTT. This encodes CASRTQNQPQHF. The rearrangement uses TRBV19 and TRBJ1-5, with D unresolved. The ends were cut back, 6 bases at V and 4 bases at J, with 7 bases in the middle. The length of the CDR3 is 12 residues. Germline values: CDR1 LNHDA, CDR2 SQIVND (reference sequence).

The V and J genes are TRBV5-1 and TRBJ1-1; D call uncertain. There are 14 residues in the CDR3. Trimming cost V 4 bases and J 1 base, with 11 bases left between them. The germline gives CDR1 SGHRS, CDR2 YFSETQ. The CDR3 nucleotides read TGCGCCAGCAGCCCCACCGCGGGGAACACTGAAGCTTTCTTT. Its protein is CASSPTAGNTEAFF.

This chain connects TRBV28 to TRBJ1-2; D gene uncertain. V lost 3 bases and J lost 2, with 10 bases in between. This CDR3 is built from 14 residues. The germline gives CDR1 MDHEN, CDR2 SYDVKM. DNA for the CDR3: TGTGCCAGCAGTTTGGGCAGGTGGAACTATGGCTACACCTTC. Its translation: CASSLGRWNYGYTF.

The V and J genes are TRBV9 and TRBJ2-7; 8 bases align to TRBD2. There are 14 residues in the CDR3. V dropped 3 bases and J dropped 4; count of bases not matched to a gene: 6. Germline V CDR1 and CDR2: SGDLS, YYNGEE. DNA for the CDR3: TGTGCCAGCAGCGCTGTCGGGGGGGCGTACGAGCAGTACTTC. It encodes CASSAVGGAYEQYF.

The chain links TRBV7-9 to TRBJ2-7; D perhaps matches TRBD2 (6 bases). CDR1 is SEHNR, CDR2 FQNEAQ, per germline (reference sequence). This CDR3 comprises 17 residues. V was pared by 0 bases and J by 3 bases, with 18 bases between. CDR3 nucleotide sequence: TGTGCCAGCAGCTTAGCGTTTACAACTACCGGGAGCTACGAGCAGTACTTC. Translation: CASSLAFTTTGSYEQYF.

The chain has TRBV4-1 and TRBJ2-1, with 8 bases aligning to TRBD2. The CDR3 is made up of 14 amino acids. Looked up from germline, CDR1 is MGHRA and CDR2 is YSYEKL. With 4 bases clipped from V and 9 bases from J, the junction kept 8 bases outside the gene matches. The CDR3 spells CASSLTGGQGEQFF. The CDR3 coding sequence is TGCGCCAGCAGCCTGACGGGGGGGCAGGGTGAGCAGTTCTTC.

V is TRBV6-1 and J is TRBJ1-1, with D possibly TRBD1 on 5 matching bases. Germline loops: CDR1 MNHNS, CDR2 SASEGT. The CDR3 length is 14 residues. V shed 0 bases and J shed 5 bases, with 10 bases lying between them. CDR3 region: CASSEAGGRTEAFF. In nucleotides, the CDR3 is TGTGCCAGCAGTGAAGCGGGGGGTCGGACTGAAGCTTTCTTT.

The chain joins TRBV2 to TRBJ1-5; 7 bases map to TRBD1. Germline CDR1 and CDR2: SNHLY and FYNNEI. The CDR3 is made up of 15 amino acids. Trimming removed 8 bases from V and 3 bases from J; junction bases left unmatched: 10. Here the CDR3 DNA reads TGTGCCAGCGCGGACAGGATGGGGCACAATCAGCCCCAGCATTTT. Translation gives CASADRMGHNQPQHF.

The chain uses TRBV2 and TRBJ1-5; D ambiguous. The germline V gene has CDR1 SNHLY and CDR2 FYNNEI. CDR3 length: 14 residues. V was cut by 7 bases and J by 7 bases, with 17 bases left in between. CDR3: CASTWARSGQPQHF. CDR3 DNA: TGTGCCAGCACTTGGGCCAGGTCCGGACAGCCCCAGCATTTT. The whole variable domain, remainder taken from reference TRBV2 and TRBJ1-5, is EPEVTQTPSHQVTQMGQEVILRCVPISNHLYFYWYRQILGQKVEFLVSFYNNEISEKSEIFDDQFSVERPDGSNFTLKIRSTKLEDSAMYFCASTWARSGQPQHFGDGTRLSIL.

This clone appeared a single time. The chain joins TRBV7-2 to TRBJ2-2; D unresolved. Germline V gives CDR1 SGHTA, CDR2 FQGNSA. V was pared by 4 bases and J by 5 bases, with 11 bases between. The CDR3 length is 14 residues. CDR3 protein: CASSSSRLTGELFF. The CDR3, as DNA: TGTGCCAGCAGCTCCTCCCGACTGACCGGGGAGCTGTTTTTT.

V is TRBV7-9 and J is TRBJ1-3; no definite D call. Per the germline V gene, CDR1 is SEHNR and CDR2 is FQNEAQ (reference sequence). The CDR3 totals 15 residues. V was pared by 5 bases and J by 5 bases, with 16 bases between. DNA of the CDR3: TGTGCCAGCAGCACCTGGAGGGTCGAAAGAAACACCATATATTTT. Protein: CASSTWRVERNTIYF.

The chain is built from TRBV7-6 and TRBJ2-1; D call uncertain. The CDR3 runs to 13 residues. The V end was cut by 5 bases, the J end by 8 bases, with 13 bases between. CDR1 and CDR2 from the germline V gene are SGHVS and FNYEAQ. CDR3 sequence: CASSPTVHHEQFF. CDR3 DNA: TGTGCCAGCAGCCCCACGGTCCACCATGAGCAGTTCTTC.

The chain recombines TRBV19 with TRBJ2-7; 9 bases line up with TRBD1. CDR3 length: 13 residues. Germline-derived CDR1 and CDR2 are LNHDA and SQIVND (reference sequence). Unmatched junction bases numbered 4, after V lost 7 bases and J lost 3 bases. The CDR3 DNA reads as TGTGCCAGTAATCTGGGACAGGGCTACGAGCAGTACTTC. Translating it yields CASNLGQGYEQYF. The variable domain in full, completed from reference TRBV19 and TRBJ2-7, reads DGGITQSPKYLFRKEGQNVTLSCEQNLNHDAMYWYRQDPGQGLRLIYYSQIVNDFQKGDIAEGYSVSREKKESFPLTVTSAQKNPTAFYLCASNLGQGYEQYFGPGTRLTVT.

The chain uses TRBV6-5 and TRBJ2-7; no reliable D call. Germline loops: CDR1 MNHEY, CDR2 SVGAGI. This CDR3 has 14 residues. V lost 4 bases, J lost 5 bases, and 15 bases lay in between. The CDR3 DNA reads TGTGCCAGCAGTTCCCTGTGGAGACTCGACGAGCAGTACTTC. Protein product: CASSSLWRLDEQYF.

The chain is built from TRBV4-1 and TRBJ2-7; the D is unclear. The V end lost 3 bases, the J end lost 0 bases, and 18 bases lay between the germline ends. Germline lookup yields CDR1 MGHRA and CDR2 YSYEKL. The CDR3 spans 17 residues. The DNA for the CDR3 is TGCGCCAGCAGCCAGGCCCCTGGAACAGTCCACTCCTACGAGCAGTACTTC. This gives the protein CASSQAPGTVHSYEQYF.

In DNA form, the CDR3 reads TGTGCCAGCAGCTTATCTCACAGGGAGGGAGGCTACACCTTC. Its translation: CASSLSHREGGYTF. The gene calls are TRBV7-9 and TRBJ1-2; tentatively, D is TRBD1 (6 bases). With 2 bases removed from V and 8 bases from J, the gap between germline ends came to 15 bases. The germline V gene has CDR1 SEHNR and CDR2 FQNEAQ (reference sequence). The CDR3 covers 14 residues.

The chain is built from TRBV2 and TRBJ1-2; a weak D match, TRBD1 (5 bases). Trimming stripped 2 bases from V and 0 bases from J, with 19 bases between. Germline CDR1 and CDR2: SNHLY and FYNNEI. The CDR3 runs 18 residues. CDR3 DNA: TGTGCCAGCAGTGAACGAATCTGGAGGGGAGGTACTAACTATGGCTACACCTTC. Translating it yields CASSERIWRGGTNYGYTF.

The chain uses TRBV14 and TRBJ2-1; unclear D gene. V dropped 2 bases and J dropped 5 bases, with 7 bases sitting between them. Germline-derived CDR1 and CDR2 are SGHDN and FVKESK. This CDR3 region has 13 residues. CDR3 bases: TGTGCCAGCAGCCAAACTTTGGACAATGAGCAGTTCTTC. Protein sequence: CASSQTLDNEQFF.

This rearrangement joins TRBV19 to TRBJ1-3; tentatively, D is TRBD1 (6 bases). This CDR3 is 16 amino acids long. In germline, CDR1 is LNHDA, CDR2 SQIVND (reference sequence). V was pared by 5 bases and J by 0 bases, with 14 bases between. The CDR3 DNA is TGTGCCAGTAGTCGAAAAGGGGGTCTCTCTGGAAACACCATATATTTT. Translated, it gives CASSRKGGLSGNTIYF.

The J gene is TRBJ1-2, the V gene TRBV5-1; TRBD1 is a possible D gene (6 bases). Trimming left V 1 base short and J 8 bases short, with 15 bases between. This CDR3 is built from 14 residues. The germline V gene encodes CDR1 SGHRS and CDR2 YFSETQ. CDR3 DNA sequence: TGCGCCAGCAGCTTGACAGAGGGGGTGCGCGGCTACACCTTC. This gives the protein CASSLTEGVRGYTF.